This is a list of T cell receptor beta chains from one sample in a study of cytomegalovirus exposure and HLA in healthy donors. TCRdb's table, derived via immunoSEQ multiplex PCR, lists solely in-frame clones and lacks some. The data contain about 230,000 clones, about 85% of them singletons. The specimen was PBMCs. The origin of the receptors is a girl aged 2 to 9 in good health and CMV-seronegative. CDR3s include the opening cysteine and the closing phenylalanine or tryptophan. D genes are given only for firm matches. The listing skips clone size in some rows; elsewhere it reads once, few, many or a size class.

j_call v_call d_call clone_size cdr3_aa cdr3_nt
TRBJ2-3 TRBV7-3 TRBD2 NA CASSPWPGLAVSTDTQYF TGTGCCAGCAGCCCGTGGCCGGGACTAGCGGTGAGCACAGATACGCAGTATTTT
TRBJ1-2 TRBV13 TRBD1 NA CASSLSTGAYSYTF TGTGCCAGCAGCTTATCTACAGGGGCCTATAGCTACACCTTC
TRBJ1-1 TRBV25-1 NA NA CASSEFQGSTGTEAFF TGTGCCAGCAGTGAATTTCAGGGATCTACTGGCACTGAAGCTTTCTTT
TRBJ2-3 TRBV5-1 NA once CATSYRKGSDTQYF TGCGCCACCAGTTACAGAAAAGGAAGCGATACGCAGTATTTT
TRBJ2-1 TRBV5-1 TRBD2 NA CASSLAGSGNEQFF TGCGCCAGCAGCTTGGCCGGTAGCGGGAATGAGCAGTTCTTC
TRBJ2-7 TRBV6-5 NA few CASSYAGFYEQYF TGTGCCAGCAGTTACGCCGGGTTTTACGAGCAGTACTTC
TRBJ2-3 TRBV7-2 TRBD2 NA CASSKRGGSTDTQYF TGTGCCAGCAGCAAGCGGGGGGGTAGCACAGATACGCAGTATTTT
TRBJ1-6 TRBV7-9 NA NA CASSLMQGTSPLHF TGTGCCAGCAGCTTAATGCAGGGGACTTCACCCCTCCACTTT
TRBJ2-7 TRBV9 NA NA CASSVGVADSYEQYF TGTGCCAGCAGCGTAGGAGTGGCGGACTCCTACGAGCAGTACTTC
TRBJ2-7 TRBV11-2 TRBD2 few CASSLKRRLAEPHEQYF TGTGCCAGCAGCTTAAAACGGCGACTAGCGGAGCCCCACGAGCAGTACTTC
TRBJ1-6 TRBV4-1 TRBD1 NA CASSQERGQGLNSPLHF TGCGCCAGCAGCCAAGAAAGGGGGCAGGGCCTTAATTCACCCCTCCACTTT
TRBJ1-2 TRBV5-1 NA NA CASSLDPVLYGYTF TGCGCCAGCAGCTTGGACCCAGTGCTCTATGGCTACACCTTC
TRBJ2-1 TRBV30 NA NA CAWSGTTTYNEQFF TGTGCCTGGAGTGGGACAACAACCTACAATGAGCAGTTCTTC
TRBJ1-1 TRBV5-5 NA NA CASAPFVPGGTEAFF TGTGCCAGCGCACCTTTCGTCCCAGGAGGCACTGAAGCTTTCTTT
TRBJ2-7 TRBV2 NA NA CASSEGGAGEQYF TGTGCCAGCAGTGAAGGGGGAGCTGGCGAGCAGTACTTC